This TCR beta chain was identified in a study of breast tumors, draining lymph nodes, adjacent tissues. General study results and limits: Tumors had less TCR diversity than lymph nodes, more than nontumor tissue. Tumor T cell lymph node origin was a supported hypothesis, not proven. Most tumor T cells seemingly derive from lymph node, then expand in tumor. Luminal-like breast cancer showed significantly higher tumor–nontumor repertoire similarity than basal-like.

This clonotype was seen at least ten times. Antigen specificity is unknown. TCRdb redid the calling of the multiplex PCR reads with MiXCR, one entry per CDR3 protein. The sample records about 140,000 distinct CDR3 sequences, about 30% being singletons. Breast cancer patients provided tissue from their axillary draining lymph nodes. The CDR3 covers 16 residues. V was shortened by 8 bases and J by 1 base, with 15 bases between the two germline ends. Germline V gives CDR1 MNHEY, CDR2 SMNVEV (reference sequence). Sequencing was carried out using axillary lymph node tissue. The clonotype originates from a female donor with breast cancer. Some clones in this sample may be carry-over from other donors' samples. The chain couples TRBV27 to TRBJ1-6; D not resolved. CDR3 bases: TGTGCCAGCTCCCCGTCCCGGGCTTCCTATAATTCACCCCTCCACTTT. This sequence encodes CASSPSRASYNSPLHF.